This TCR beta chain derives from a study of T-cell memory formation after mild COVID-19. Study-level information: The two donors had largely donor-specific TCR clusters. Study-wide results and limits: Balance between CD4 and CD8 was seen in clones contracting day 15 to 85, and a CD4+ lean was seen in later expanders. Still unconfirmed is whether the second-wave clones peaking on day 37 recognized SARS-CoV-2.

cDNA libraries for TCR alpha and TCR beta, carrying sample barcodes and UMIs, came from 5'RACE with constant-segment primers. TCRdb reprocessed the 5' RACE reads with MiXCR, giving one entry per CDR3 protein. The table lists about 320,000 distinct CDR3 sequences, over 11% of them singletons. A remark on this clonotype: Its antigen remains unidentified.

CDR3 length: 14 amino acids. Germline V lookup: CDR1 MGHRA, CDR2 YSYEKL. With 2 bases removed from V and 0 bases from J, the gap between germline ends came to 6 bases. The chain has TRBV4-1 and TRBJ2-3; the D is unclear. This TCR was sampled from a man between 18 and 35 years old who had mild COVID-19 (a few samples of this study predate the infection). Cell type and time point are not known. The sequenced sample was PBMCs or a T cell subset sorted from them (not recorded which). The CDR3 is CASSQHGSTDTQYF. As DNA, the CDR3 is TGCGCCAGCAGCCAACACGGCAGCACAGATACGCAGTATTTT.